This T cell receptor beta chain came from a study of regulatory T cells in long-lasting Graves disease. The overall study: Positivity for TSH receptor antibodies plus over 5 years of antithyroid drugs meant persistent Graves' disease.

From germline, CDR1 is SGHTA and CDR2 FQGNSA. This CDR3 comprises 15 residues. V was cut by 5 bases and J by 4 bases, with 17 bases left in between. About this clonotype: No antigen is known for it.

Arm-PCR of CDR3 regions with iRepertoire HTBI primers generated TCR beta libraries. The authors' processing: The study identified 50 to 70 TRBV and 11 to 15 TRBJ segments across samples. One entry per CDR3 protein, called by TCRdb with MiXCR from the multiplex PCR reads. TCRdb's processing, not the authors' own work, is the source of the V and J calls. The table shows about 470,000 distinct CDR3 sequences, with less than 25% occurring only once. Broader study findings: New patients shared fewer public clonotypes (approximately 1,000) than persistent patients did (2,741).

Indicated time point: persistent/refractory GD, antithyroid drugs over 5 years with positive TRAb. PBMC-extracted RNA yielded the TCR library. Clinicians diagnosed Graves' disease using American Thyroid Association guidelines. This TCR came from a female donor with Graves disease. This specimen consisted of peripheral blood mononuclear cells (PBMCs), obtained when the disease was refractory, from a patient treated with antithyroid drugs. The chain joins TRBV7-2 to TRBJ1-1; D unclear. The CDR3 loop is CASSRSRMGGTEAFF. The CDR3 nucleotides are TGTGCCAGCAGCCGATCAAGGATGGGAGGCACTGAAGCTTTCTTT.